This TCR beta chain was retrieved from a study of control samples from healthy donors and cancer patients. The ends were cut back, 3 bases at V and 7 bases at J, with 12 bases in the middle. The germline V gene encodes CDR1 KGHDR and CDR2 SFDVKD. CDR3 size: 14 residues. TCRdb keeps only in-frame clones here, not all; method: immunoSEQ multiplex PCR. The top ten hold 11% to 15% of the sample, which has some 150,000 clones, approximately 94% seen once. The genes are TRBV24-1 and TRBJ1-5, with a tentative D call TRBD1 (6 bases). This TCR came from a man aged 55 to 70 with colorectal cancer. Sequenced: PBMCs. The CDR3 sequence: CATSDPRGGQPQHF. The CDR3 region has the DNA TGTGCCACCAGTGATCCCAGGGGAGGACAGCCCCAGCATTTT.